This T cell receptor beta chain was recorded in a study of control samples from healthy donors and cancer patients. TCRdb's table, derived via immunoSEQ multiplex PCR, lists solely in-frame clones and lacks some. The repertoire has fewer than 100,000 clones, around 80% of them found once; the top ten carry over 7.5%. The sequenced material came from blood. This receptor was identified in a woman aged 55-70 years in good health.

CDR3 sequence reads: CASSPGQGPPEAFF. DNA of the CDR3: TGTGCCAGCAGTCCGGGACAGGGCCCCCCTGAAGCTTTCTTT. The genes are TRBV6-5 and TRBJ1-1; 9 bases are shared with TRBD1. The V gene end was trimmed by 5 bases and the J gene end by 6 bases; junction bases not matched to a gene: 7. The CDR3 length is 14 residues. Germline CDR1 is MNHEY and CDR2 is SVGAGI.